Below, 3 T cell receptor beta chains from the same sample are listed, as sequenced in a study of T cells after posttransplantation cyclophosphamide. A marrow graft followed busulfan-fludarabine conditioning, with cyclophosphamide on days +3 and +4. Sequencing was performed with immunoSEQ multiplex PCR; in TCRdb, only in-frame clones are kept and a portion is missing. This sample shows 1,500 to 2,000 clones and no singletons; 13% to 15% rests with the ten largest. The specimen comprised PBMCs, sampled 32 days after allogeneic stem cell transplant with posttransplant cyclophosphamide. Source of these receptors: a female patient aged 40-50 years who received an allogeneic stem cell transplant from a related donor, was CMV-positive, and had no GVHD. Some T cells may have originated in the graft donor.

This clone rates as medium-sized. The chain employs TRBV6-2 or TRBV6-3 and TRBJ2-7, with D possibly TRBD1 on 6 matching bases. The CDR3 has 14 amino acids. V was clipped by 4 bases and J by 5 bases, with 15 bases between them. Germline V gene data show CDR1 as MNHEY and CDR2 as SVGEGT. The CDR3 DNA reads TGTGCCAGCAGTTTCTCGGACAGCAGTAACGAGCAGTACTTC. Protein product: CASSFSDSSNEQYF.

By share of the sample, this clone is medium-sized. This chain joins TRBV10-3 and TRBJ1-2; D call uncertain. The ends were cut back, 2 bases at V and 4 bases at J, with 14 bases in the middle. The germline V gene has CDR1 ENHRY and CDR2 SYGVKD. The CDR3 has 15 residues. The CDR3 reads CAISEVKSRLYGYTF. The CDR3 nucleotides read TGTGCCATCAGTGAGGTAAAATCTCGTCTCTATGGCTACACCTTC.

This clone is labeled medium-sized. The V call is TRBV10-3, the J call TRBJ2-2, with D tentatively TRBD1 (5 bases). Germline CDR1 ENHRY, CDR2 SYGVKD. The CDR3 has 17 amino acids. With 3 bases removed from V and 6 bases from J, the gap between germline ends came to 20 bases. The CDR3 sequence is CAISDPKGPSRAGELFF. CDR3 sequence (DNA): TGTGCCATCAGTGACCCGAAGGGGCCTTCTAGGGCCGGGGAGCTGTTTTTT.